Presented here are 22 T cell receptor beta chains from one specimen sequenced in a study of T-cell reconstitution after alpha-beta-depleted transplantation in children (dated by TCRdb to 2015 to 2016). The library was produced with PCR. TCRdb shows the sequencer as Illumina HiSeq 2500. To normalize quantification of the TCRbeta repertoire, the TCR libraries were built with molecular barcoding that relied on unique molecular identifiers. TCRdb handled the public reads itself, with Q25 trimming in fastp and clone calling in MiXCR, and kept productive beta chains. CDR3 protein sequences are deduplicated, and each keeps its most common genes and DNA. The sample table shows 330,000 or so distinct CDR3 sequences, and about 9.4% are seen once. The ten largest clonotypes hold less than 9% of the sample. Reading the label with the study, this specimen's treatment or condition is: allogeneic hematopoietic cell transplantation with graft depleted of TCRalphabeta T cells and CD19 B cells.

This material consisted of PBMCs, taken before TCRalphabeta/CD19-depleted stem cell transplant. The receptors here all came from a boy under three years old with acute myeloid leukemia, due to receive a stem cell transplant.

This clonotype was picked up many times. The rearrangement links TRBV6-2 or TRBV6-3 to TRBJ1-5, with 7 bases aligning to TRBD1. V lost 4 bases, J lost 2 bases, and 11 bases stayed unmatched. The germline gives CDR1 MNHEY, CDR2 SVGEGT. The CDR3 is 17 amino acids. The CDR3 protein is CASSSTNRGRGNQPQHF. CDR3 sequence (DNA): TGTGCCAGCAGTTCCACCAACAGGGGACGGGGCAATCAGCCCCAGCATTTT.

This clonotype was counted at least ten times. V and J are TRBV24-1 and TRBJ2-1, with D possibly TRBD2 on 6 matching bases. The CDR3 consists of 16 residues. Per the germline V gene, CDR1 is KGHDR and CDR2 is SFDVKD. V was shortened by 1 base and J by 4 bases, with 13 bases between the two germline ends. In nucleotides, the CDR3 is TGTGCCACCAGTGATTTCGGAGGGGACCCTTACAATGAGCAGTTCTTC. Translating it yields CATSDFGGDPYNEQFF.

This clonotype was recorded many times. The chain joins TRBV27 to TRBJ2-7; D tentatively reads TRBD1 or TRBD2 (5 bases each). The germline V gene has CDR1 MNHEY and CDR2 SMNVEV (reference sequence). The CDR3 runs to 13 residues. CDR3 residues: CAQLGTPGYEQYF. CDR3 coding DNA: TGTGCTCAGCTGGGGACCCCGGGGTACGAGCAGTACTTC.

The gene calls are TRBV7-3 and TRBJ2-7; D tentatively reads TRBD1 or TRBD2 (5 bases each). V lost 5 bases to trimming and J lost 5 bases, with 13 bases between them. In germline, CDR1 is SGHTA, CDR2 FQGTGA. The CDR3 is made up of 13 amino acids. Written as DNA, the CDR3 is TGTGCCAGCAGCCTGGGACGGTTCCACGAGCAGTACTTC. The encoded protein is CASSLGRFHEQYF. Filled out from reference TRBV7-3 and TRBJ2-7, the complete variable domain reads GAGVSQTPSNKVTEKGKYVELRCDPISGHTALYWYRQSLGQGPEFLIYFQGTGAADDSGLPNDRFFAVRPEGSVSTLKIQRTERGDSAVYLCASSLGRFHEQYFGPGTRLTVT.

This clonotype was detected many times. The chain joins TRBV5-1 to TRBJ2-1; 11 nucleotides line up with TRBD2. V shed 4 bases, J shed 6 bases, and the junction held 3 bases outside the gene matches. The V gene's germline CDR1 is SGHRS and CDR2 YFSETQ. This CDR3 has 14 amino acids. CDR3 loop: CASSTSGGVNEQFF. As DNA, the CDR3 is TGCGCCAGCAGCACTAGCGGGGGAGTCAATGAGCAGTTCTTC.

This clonotype was seen a few times. V gene TRBV5-4 combines with J gene TRBJ1-1; D perhaps matches TRBD1 (5 bases). Germline CDR1 and CDR2: SGHNT and YYREEE (reference sequence). The CDR3 has 14 amino acids. V was pared by 0 bases and J by 6 bases, with 12 bases between. The CDR3 loop reads CASSLVSGAPEAFF. The DNA for the CDR3 is TGTGCCAGCAGCTTGGTATCCGGGGCTCCTGAAGCTTTCTTT.

This clonotype was found many times. This rearrangement joins TRBV5-1 to TRBJ2-1; TRBD2 matches at 9 bases. The V segment lost 2 bases and the J segment 7 bases; nucleotides outside the gene matches: 13. The germline gives CDR1 SGHRS, CDR2 YFSETQ. This CDR3 is 17 amino acids long. This chain's CDR3 is CASSFGFGLAGMNEQFF. CDR3 nucleotide sequence: TGCGCCAGCAGCTTTGGGTTTGGGCTAGCGGGAATGAATGAGCAGTTCTTC.

This clonotype came up many times. Here the CDR3 reads CASSPGLNPSTETQYF. The CDR3 DNA sequence: TGTGCCAGCAGCCCCGGGCTTAACCCATCTACAGAGACCCAGTACTTC. The V and J genes are TRBV7-3 and TRBJ2-5; D is uncertain. Trimming left V 5 bases short and J 4 bases short, with 20 bases between. Germline V gene sequence: CDR1 SGHTA, CDR2 FQGTGA. The CDR3 spans 16 residues.

There are many counts of this clonotype. V and J are TRBV6-1 and TRBJ1-2, with D perhaps TRBD1 (5 bases). Germline V gene lookup returns CDR1 MNHNS and CDR2 SASEGT. The germline V and J ends were trimmed by 7 bases and 1 base, with 13 bases remaining between them. CDR3 length equals 14 residues. DNA for the CDR3: TGTGCCAGCAAGTCGGGGCGCTTTAACTATGGCTACACCTTC. Amino acid sequence: CASKSGRFNYGYTF.

This clonotype has a count of ten or more. The rearrangement links TRBV14 to TRBJ1-4, with D maybe TRBD1 (5 bases). CDR1 SGHDN and CDR2 FVKESK come from the germline V gene. Trimming pared 2 bases from V and 0 bases from J, leaving 13 bases between. The CDR3 sequence is 17 residues long. This CDR3 is CASSQIRQTPTNEKLFF. CDR3 in DNA: TGTGCCAGCAGCCAAATACGACAGACACCAACTAATGAAAAACTGTTTTTT.

J is TRBJ2-7 and V is TRBV28; TRBD1 matches 10 bases. The CDR3 extends over 14 amino acids. Germline V gene sequence: CDR1 MDHEN, CDR2 SYDVKM. The V and J ends lost 2 bases and 6 bases, in that order; junction bases with no gene match: 4. The CDR3 is CASSLLDRGAEQYF. CDR3 in DNA: TGTGCCAGCAGTTTACTGGACAGGGGGGCCGAGCAGTACTTC.

This clonotype came up many times. V usage is TRBV20-1 and J usage is TRBJ2-1, with D possibly being TRBD1 (6 bases). CDR3 length equals 14 residues. Germline values: CDR1 DFQATT, CDR2 SNEGSKA (reference sequence). The V end was cut by 0 bases, the J end by 14 bases, with 20 bases between. In DNA form, the CDR3 reads TGCAGTGCTAGAGATTTCCGGGACACGCGGCAGGAGTTCTTC. It codes for CSARDFRDTRQEFF.

This clonotype showed up many times. J is TRBJ2-3 and V is TRBV5-4; 9 nucleotides align to TRBD2. With 2 bases clipped from V and 0 bases from J, the junction kept 7 bases outside the gene matches. The CDR3 sequence is 17 residues long. Germline V gives CDR1 SGHNT, CDR2 YYREEE (reference sequence). This CDR3 reads CASSLGLSGGSTDTQYF. In DNA form, the CDR3 reads TGTGCCAGCAGCTTAGGGCTAAGCGGGGGGAGCACAGATACGCAGTATTTT.

There are many counts of this clonotype. The chain links TRBV12-3 or TRBV12-4 to TRBJ1-5; TRBD1 might be the D (5 bases). Trimming took 0 bases from V and 3 from J, leaving 12 bases between them. CDR3 length: 16 residues. CDR3 amino acids: CASSLARQGDNQPQHF. CDR3 bases: TGTGCCAGCAGTTTAGCGAGGCAGGGTGACAATCAGCCCCAGCATTTT.

With respect to this clonotype: This could be a read error, since a much larger clone is one nucleotide away. This chain uses TRBV12-5 with TRBJ2-2; perhaps TRBD1 as D (5 bases). Germline CDR1 and CDR2: LGHNT and FRNRAP. The CDR3 has 14 amino acids. The CDR3 DNA reads TGTGCTGGTGGGTCCCAGGGGAACACCGGGGAGCTGTTTTTT. As protein: CAGGSQGNTGELFF.

This clonotype was seen more than once but under ten times. The rearrangement joins TRBV20-1 to TRBJ1-1; D possibly corresponds to TRBD1 (6 bases). This CDR3 is built from 13 residues. V shed 5 bases and J shed 6 bases, with 16 bases lying between them. Per the germline V gene, CDR1 is DFQATT and CDR2 is SNEGSKA (reference sequence). The CDR3 DNA reads as TGCAGTGCTGATTTACAGGGTACGGCTGAAGCTTTCTTT. Amino acids: CSADLQGTAEAFF.

This clonotype was counted at least ten times. The chain recombines TRBV29-1 with TRBJ2-7; D gene ambiguous. The ends were cut back, 5 bases at V and 4 bases at J, with 9 bases in the middle. Germline CDR1 reads SQVTM; CDR2 reads ANQGSEA. This CDR3 comprises 11 residues. Written as DNA, the CDR3 is TGCAGCGTTAAAACCCGGTACGAGCAGTACTTC. This sequence encodes CSVKTRYEQYF.

The rearrangement links TRBV6-6 to TRBJ2-7; D remains unclear. Germline V gives CDR1 MNHNY, CDR2 SVGAGI (reference sequence). The CDR3 spans 13 residues. V dropped 6 bases and J dropped 0 bases, with 9 bases sitting between them. DNA of the CDR3: TGTGCCAGCAGGTCGGACGGCTCCTACGAGCAGTACTTC. Protein: CASRSDGSYEQYF.

This clonotype was seen many times. The V gene is TRBV29-1, the J gene TRBJ2-1; D ambiguous. Trimming removed 2 bases from V and 7 bases from J, with 9 bases in between. Germline CDR1 is SQVTM and CDR2 is ANQGSEA. CDR3 size: 12 residues. The CDR3 DNA sequence: TGCAGCGTTGAAAGGCCGGCGAATGAGCAGTTCTTC. Translation gives CSVERPANEQFF.

This clonotype was picked up a small number of times. J is TRBJ2-1 and V is TRBV2; 8 nucleotides match TRBD1. The germline V gene has CDR1 SNHLY and CDR2 FYNNEI. The CDR3 is 13 amino acids. The trim removed 2 bases at V and 7 bases at J, leaving 1 base unmatched. CDR3: CASSENRGNEQFF. The DNA for the CDR3 is TGTGCCAGCAGTGAAAACAGGGGGAATGAGCAGTTCTTC. The full variable domain, rest sourced from reference TRBV2 and TRBJ2-1, is EPEVTQTPSHQVTQMGQEVILRCVPISNHLYFYWYRQILGQKVEFLVSFYNNEISEKSEIFDDQFSVERPDGSNFTLKIRSTKLEDSAMYFCASSENRGNEQFFGPGTRLTVL.

This clonotype was found a few times. The gene calls are TRBV7-2 and TRBJ2-3; 7 positions match TRBD1. The CDR3 covers 16 residues. Germline lookup yields CDR1 SGHTA and CDR2 FQGNSA. V trimming: 2 bases; J trimming: 0 bases; junction bases outside the gene matches: 5. CDR3 residues: CASSLWGQISTDTQYF. In DNA form, the CDR3 reads TGTGCCAGCAGCTTATGGGGACAGATTAGCACAGATACGCAGTATTTT.

The sample holds many counts of this clonotype. This chain uses TRBV12-3 or TRBV12-4 with TRBJ2-3; D is ambiguous. This CDR3 contains 13 residues. Trimming left V 2 bases short and J 6 bases short, with 9 bases between. CDR3 region: CASSLPRTDTQYF. CDR3 bases: TGTGCCAGCAGTTTACCCCGGACGGATACGCAGTATTTT.